This T cell receptor beta chain is from a study of blood T cell repertoires in COVID-19. Study information: Sources were T cells, B-cell-depleted T cells, or PBMCs; the material itself was cDNA or gDNA.

Authors' processing steps: How many nucleated cells were present was estimated from reference gene primer amplification. Assay: immunoSEQ multiplex PCR; the TCRdb copy retains only in-frame clones and omits some. V, J and clone size were drawn from that table, and D and trimming were deduced from the DNA. This table has around 280,000 clones, approximately 86% appearing once. Germline assignment: CDR1 SEHNR and CDR2 FQNEAQ (reference sequence). The CDR3 length is 12 residues. Trimming cost V 5 bases and J 8 bases, with 12 bases left between them. The sample was peripheral blood. This chain uses TRBV7-9 with TRBJ1-1; D is uncertain. This clonotype originated in a woman aged 25 to 45 who had recovered from COVID-19. The CDR3 nucleotides are TGTGCCAGCAGCCCCGGGAATTTGGAAGCTTTCTTT. Translating gives CASSPGNLEAFF.